This T cell receptor beta chain was profiled in a study of blood T cell repertoires in COVID-19. Study summary: Samples taken during acute and convalescent COVID-19 were collected in the United States, Italy and Spain.

Original processing notes: Amplification with reference gene primers provided the estimates of nucleated cell counts. The assay was immunoSEQ multiplex PCR, and TCRdb's table has in-frame clones only and misses some. The D gene and trimming were derived from the DNA, and the V and J assignments and clone size from that table. This sample carries some 240,000 clones, nearly 90% of them seen once, and the ten largest clones take 2.1%. This CDR3 has 15 residues. After removal of 3 bases from V and 5 bases from J, the junction contained 9 bases not matched to a gene. Germline CDR1 is SEHNR and CDR2 is FQNEAQ (reference sequence).

The chain joins TRBV7-9 to TRBJ2-5, with 7 nucleotides matching TRBD2. The sequenced sample consisted of peripheral blood. This clonotype was obtained from a woman aged 55-69 years with COVID-19, enrolled during active disease. Here the CDR3 reads CASSFRTGGSETQYF. DNA of the CDR3: TGTGCCAGCAGCTTCCGAACGGGGGGTTCGGAGACCCAGTACTTC.